This TCR beta chain came from a study of blood T cell repertoires in COVID-19. Study in general: Both acute and convalescent COVID-19 samples were obtained from the United States, Italy and Spain. T cells, B-cell-depleted T cells, or PBMCs supplied cDNA or gDNA.

The CDR3 runs to 14 residues. CDR1 and CDR2 from the germline V gene are SGHTS and YDEGEE. Trimming shortened V by 2 bases and J by 5 bases, and 11 bases separated the two germline ends. How the authors handled the data: How many nucleated cells were present was estimated from reference gene primer amplification. The repertoire was sequenced with immunoSEQ multiplex PCR; TCRdb's copy has only in-frame clones and lacks some. The D gene and trimming were derived from the DNA, and the V and J assignments and clone size from that table. Of over 65,000 clones in the sample, 80% to 95% were seen once. The TCR comes from a human donor in a cohort sampled during active COVID-19. The V call is TRBV5-8, the J call TRBJ1-5; no firm D call. Sequenced material: peripheral blood. CDR3 nucleotide sequence: TGTGCCAGCAGCTTATATAACGGGGATCAGCCCCAGCATTTT. Protein product: CASSLYNGDQPQHF.